The following is a T cell receptor beta chain sequence with its context. The antigen it recognizes is unknown. Base qualities are not recorded, but no much larger clone differs from it by a single base. These data belong to a study of blood T cell repertoires in COVID-19 (dated by TCRdb to the early 2020s). Background for the entire study: Collaborator samples came from the United States, Italy and Spain and covered acute and convalescent phases of COVID-19. The material from the prospective study consisted of cDNA or gDNA derived from T cells, B-cell-depleted T cells, or PBMCs. Subjects who had been exposed to COVID-19, were actively infected with it, or had recovered from it provided the deeply sampled blood TCRbeta repertoires that made up the dataset. The repertoires were made available in a free public database intended to serve as a resource for research on the immune response to SARS-CoV-2. The samples were drawn from two sources: the first 160 participants of the ongoing ImmuneRACE study, and fewer than 1,500 subjects contributed by 6 global collaborators. A de-identified subject ID, COVID-19 status, age in years and sex were almost always included in the sample metadata. Where available, HLA class I and class II types were obtained from metadata supplied by the sample provider rather than from assay-based typing.

What the study reported, not specific to this receptor: The amount of clinical and demographic metadata varied by source and participant and was provided uncurated.

Taken from cysteine to phenylalanine, the CDR3 has 13 residues. CDR3 DNA is the only sequence kept; it has 39 bases, read in frame from the first base. Cut back by 0 bases and 4 bases, the V and J ends lie 7 bases apart. For CDR1 and CDR2, the germline V gene lists SGHRS and YFSETQ. TCRbeta CDR3 regions were amplified from genomic DNA by means of the immunoSEQ Assay, a bias-controlled multiplex PCR. In the original analysis: Nucleated cell counts per sample were estimated from amplification of reference gene primers within the assay. To quantify the absolute abundance of each unique TCRbeta CDR3 rearrangement, sequence reads were collapsed and filtered. For each sample, productive Simpson clonality was calculated by taking the square root of Simpson's diversity index across productive rearrangements. Here the immuneACCESS table is served through TCRdb, limited to in-frame sequences with V and J called. Missing clones are a known gap in these copies; in checked studies unresolved V genes cover under half, and the rest lacks a known reason. V and J calls and clone size are copied from that table; D and trimming were computed from the DNA. The sample has over 65,000 clones on record, about 86% of them singletons. Over 6% of the sample is taken by the ten largest.

One collaborating source in Seattle enrolled patients while the patients were actively infected and followed the patients over time throughout the course of disease. Each collaborating institution followed its own protocols to collect whole blood in K2EDTA tubes. Collaborator samples were shipped for TCRbeta analysis as frozen whole blood, isolated PBMCs, or DNA extracted from either sample type. The V and J genes are TRBV5-1 and TRBJ1-1, with no reliable assignment of the D segment. This TCR was sampled from an elderly man with COVID-19, enrolled during active disease. The sample was peripheral blood. The sequence in DNA is TGCGCCAGCAGCTTGGACGGGGTCACTGAAGCTTTCTTT. Its translation is CASSLDGVTEAFF. This CDR3, with the reference TRBV5-1 and TRBJ1-1 proteins standing in past its ends, gives the full variable domain KAGVTQTPRYLIKTRGQQVTLSCSPISGHRSVSWYQQTPGQGLQFLFEYFSETQRNKGNFPGRFSGRQFSNSRSEMNVSTLELGDSALYLCASSLDGVTEAFFGQGTRLTVV.